The 14 T cell receptor beta chains listed next were all sequenced from one sample in a study of identical twins. TCRdb ran MiXCR on the 5' RACE reads and lists one entry per CDR3 protein. The data contain fewer than 350,000 distinct CDR3 sequences, 8% to 9% of them singletons. The sample was also linked to a second study, of yellow fever vaccine responses in identical twins.

The material sequenced was memory (CD45RO+) T cells sorted from blood. The source of these receptors is a woman under 30 in good health.

CDR3 sequence reads: CASRGQGGRNEQFF. As DNA, the CDR3 is TGTGCCAGCAGGGGACAGGGGGGACGCAATGAGCAGTTCTTC. The V call is TRBV11-2, the J call TRBJ2-1, with TRBD1 identical over 11 bases. The CDR3 is 14 amino acids. Looked up from germline, CDR1 is SGHAT and CDR2 is FQNNGV. After removal of 6 bases from V and 6 bases from J, the junction contained 4 bases not matched to a gene.

This chain joins TRBV9 and TRBJ1-2; tentatively, D is TRBD1 (6 bases). The germline V gene encodes CDR1 SGDLS and CDR2 YYNGEE. V lost 0 bases to trimming and J lost 6 bases, with 15 bases between them. The CDR3 runs 15 residues. CDR3 sequence (DNA): TGTGCCAGCAGCGTAGTCCCCGGGGGCGGTGATGGCTACACCTTC. Its protein product is CASSVVPGGGDGYTF.

At least ten counts were recorded for this clonotype. The gene calls are TRBV7-7 and TRBJ2-1; 11 positions agree with TRBD2. CDR1 is SSHAT and CDR2 is FNYEAQ in the germline V gene (reference sequence). V was clipped by 3 bases and J by 6 bases; unmatched bases: 4. The CDR3 runs to 15 residues. DNA for the CDR3: TGTGCCAGCAGCTTCACTAGCGGGAGTCCCAATGAGCAGTTCTTC. Its protein product is CASSFTSGSPNEQFF. Full variable domain (remainder filled in from reference TRBV7-7 and TRBJ2-1): GAGVSQSPRYKVTKRGQDVTLRCDPISSHATLYWYQQALGQGPEFLTYFNYEAQPDKSGLPSDRFSAERPEGSISTLTIQRTEQRDSAMYRCASSFTSGSPNEQFFGPGTRLTVL.

This clonotype was seen many times. The genes are TRBV3-1 and TRBJ2-1; the D gene is possibly TRBD1 (6 bases). Germline assignment: CDR1 LGHDT and CDR2 YNNKEL (reference sequence). Trimming removed 3 bases at V and 3 bases at J, with 12 bases between. The CDR3 is 15 amino acids. The CDR3: CASSQGQGFYNEQFF. The CDR3 DNA reads TGTGCCAGCAGCCAGGGGCAGGGGTTCTACAATGAGCAGTTCTTC.

This clonotype was observed at least ten times. The chain joins TRBV9 to TRBJ1-6; 7 positions match TRBD1. CDR3 length: 17 amino acids. V shed 4 bases, J shed 0 bases, and the junction held 7 bases outside the gene matches. From germline, CDR1 is SGDLS and CDR2 YYNGEE. The CDR3 DNA sequence: TGTGCCAGCAGCAAACGCACAGGGGACTCCTATAATTCACCCCTCCACTTT. Its protein is CASSKRTGDSYNSPLHF.

This clonotype was seen a handful of times. This chain uses TRBV19 with TRBJ2-1; TRBD2 agrees at 11 bases. From germline, CDR1 is LNHDA and CDR2 SQIVND (reference sequence). Trimming took 3 bases from V and 9 from J; bases not matched to a gene: 19. This CDR3 region has 19 residues. The CDR3 DNA sequence: TGTGCCAGTAGTATGTTTGTCAGCTTAGCGGGGGGGCGCAATGCTGAGCAGTTCTTC. Its translation: CASSMFVSLAGGRNAEQFF.

The J gene is TRBJ2-3, the V gene TRBV27; no firm D call. CDR3 size: 14 residues. Germline V gives CDR1 MNHEY, CDR2 SMNVEV (reference sequence). Trimming took 3 bases from V and 4 from J, leaving 11 bases between them. The CDR3 DNA sequence: TGTGCCAGCAGTTTCGGCCAGGCGGCAGATACGCAGTATTTT. It codes for CASSFGQAADTQYF.

The chain uses TRBV13 and TRBJ1-2; no clear D gene. CDR3 length: 12 amino acids. CDR1 PRHDT and CDR2 FYEKMQ come from the germline V gene (reference sequence). V dropped 3 bases and J dropped 3 bases, with 5 bases sitting between them. For the CDR3, the DNA is TGTGCCAGCAGCTTTTGGGACTATGGCTACACCTTC. The encoded protein is CASSFWDYGYTF. The whole variable domain, filled in from reference TRBV13 and TRBJ1-2, reads AAGVIQSPRHLIKEKRETATLKCYPIPRHDTVYWYQQGPGQDPQFLISFYEKMQSDKGSIPDRFSAQQFSDYHSELNMSSLELGDSALYFCASSFWDYGYTFGSGTRLTVV.

A few counts support this clonotype. CDR3 amino acids: CASSLPGHNTGELFF. For the CDR3, the DNA is TGTGCCAGCAGCTTACCGGGACACAACACCGGGGAGCTGTTTTTT. The chain recombines TRBV7-2 with TRBJ2-2, with D tentatively TRBD1 (6 bases). Trimming cost V 2 bases and J 2 bases, with 9 bases left between them. CDR1 and CDR2 from the germline V gene are SGHTA and FQGNSA. This CDR3 contains 15 residues.

This clonotype has ten or more counts. This chain links TRBV12-3 or TRBV12-4 with TRBJ2-1, with 9 bases that match TRBD2. V lost 0 bases to trimming and J lost 4 bases; unmatched junction nucleotides: 10. The length of the CDR3 is 18 residues. In DNA, the CDR3 is TGTGCCAGCAGTTTAGCCCTCGCTCTAGCGGGACCTTACAATGAGCAGTTCTTC. As protein: CASSLALALAGPYNEQFF.

The V gene is TRBV25-1, the J gene TRBJ2-2, with 8 bases aligning to TRBD1. The CDR3 consists of 14 residues. CDR1 MGHDK and CDR2 SYGVNS come from the germline V gene. V was clipped by 8 bases and J by 7 bases; unmatched bases: 9. CDR3: CASRGQGANGELFF. The CDR3 nucleotides read TGTGCCAGCCGGGGGCAGGGGGCGAACGGGGAGCTGTTTTTT.

This chain links TRBV19 with TRBJ1-1, with D maybe TRBD1 (6 bases). Trimming pared 6 bases from V and 11 bases from J, leaving 13 bases between. Germline assignment: CDR1 LNHDA and CDR2 SQIVND (reference sequence). This CDR3 spans 11 amino acids. CDR3 in DNA: TGTGCCAGTAGGATGGAGGGGGAGGCTTTCTTT. Translation gives CASRMEGEAFF.

There are many counts of this clonotype. The V and J genes are TRBV29-1 and TRBJ2-1, with a tentative D call TRBD2 (6 bases). The germline V gene encodes CDR1 SQVTM and CDR2 ANQGSEA. With 6 bases removed from V and 9 bases from J, the gap between germline ends came to 24 bases. The length of the CDR3 is 15 residues. This CDR3 reads CSVHPGESGRGEQFF. In DNA, the CDR3 is TGCAGCGTGCACCCCGGGGAGTCTGGGCGGGGTGAGCAGTTCTTC.

This clonotype was observed a handful of times. CDR3 DNA: TGTGCCAGCAGCTTTGGGCCCTACGAGCAGTACTTC. Translated: CASSFGPYEQYF. V usage is TRBV7-6 and J usage is TRBJ2-7; D unclear. Germline loops: CDR1 SGHVS, CDR2 FNYEAQ. The V gene lost 3 bases and the J gene lost 2 bases, with 5 bases spanning the gap. This CDR3 region has 12 residues.